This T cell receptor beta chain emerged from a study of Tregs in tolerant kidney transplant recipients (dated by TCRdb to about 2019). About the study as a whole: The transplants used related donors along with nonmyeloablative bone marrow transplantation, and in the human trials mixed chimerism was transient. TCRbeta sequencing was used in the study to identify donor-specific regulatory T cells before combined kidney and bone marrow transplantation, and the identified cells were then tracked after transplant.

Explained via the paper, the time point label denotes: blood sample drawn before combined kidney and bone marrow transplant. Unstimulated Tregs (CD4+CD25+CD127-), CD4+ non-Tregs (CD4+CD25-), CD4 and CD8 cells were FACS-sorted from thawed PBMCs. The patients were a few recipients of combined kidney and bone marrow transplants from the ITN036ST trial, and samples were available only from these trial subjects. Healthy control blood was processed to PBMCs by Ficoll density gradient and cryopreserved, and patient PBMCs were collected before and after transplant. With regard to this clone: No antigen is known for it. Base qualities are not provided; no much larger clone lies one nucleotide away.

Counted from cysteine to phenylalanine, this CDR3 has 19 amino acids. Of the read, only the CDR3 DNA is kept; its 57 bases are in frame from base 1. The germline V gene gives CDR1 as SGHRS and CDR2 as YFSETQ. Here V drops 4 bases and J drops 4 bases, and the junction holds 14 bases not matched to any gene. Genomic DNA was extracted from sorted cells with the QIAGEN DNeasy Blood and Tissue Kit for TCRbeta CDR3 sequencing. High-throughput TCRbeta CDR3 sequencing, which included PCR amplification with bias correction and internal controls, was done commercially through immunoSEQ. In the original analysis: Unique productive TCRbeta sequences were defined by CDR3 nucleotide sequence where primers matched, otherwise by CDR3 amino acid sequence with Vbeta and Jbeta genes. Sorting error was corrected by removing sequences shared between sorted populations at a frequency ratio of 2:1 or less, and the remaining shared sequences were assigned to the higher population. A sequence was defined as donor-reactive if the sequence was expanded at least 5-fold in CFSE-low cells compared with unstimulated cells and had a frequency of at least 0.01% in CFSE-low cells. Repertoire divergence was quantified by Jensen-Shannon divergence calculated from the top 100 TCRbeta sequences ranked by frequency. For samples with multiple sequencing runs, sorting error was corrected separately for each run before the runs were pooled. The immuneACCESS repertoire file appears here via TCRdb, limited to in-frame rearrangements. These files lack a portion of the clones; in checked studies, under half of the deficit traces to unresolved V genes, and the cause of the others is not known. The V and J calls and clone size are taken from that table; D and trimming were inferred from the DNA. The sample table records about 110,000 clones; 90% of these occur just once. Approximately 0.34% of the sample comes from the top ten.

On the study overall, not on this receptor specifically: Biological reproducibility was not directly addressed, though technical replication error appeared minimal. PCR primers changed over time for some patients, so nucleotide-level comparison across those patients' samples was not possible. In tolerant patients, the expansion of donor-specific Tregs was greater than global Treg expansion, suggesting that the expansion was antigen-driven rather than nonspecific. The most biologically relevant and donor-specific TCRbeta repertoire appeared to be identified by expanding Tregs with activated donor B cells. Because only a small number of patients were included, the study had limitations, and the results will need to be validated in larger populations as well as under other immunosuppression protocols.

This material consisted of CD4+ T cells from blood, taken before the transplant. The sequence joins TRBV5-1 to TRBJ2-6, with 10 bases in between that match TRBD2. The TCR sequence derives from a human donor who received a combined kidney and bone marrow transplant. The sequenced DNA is TGCGCCAGCAGCCCGGAGGGAGCGGGGGGGCCCGGAGGGGCCAACGTCCTGACTTTC. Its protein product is CASSPEGAGGPGGANVLTF.